These 13 T cell receptor beta chains share one sample of origin, sequenced in a study of identifying expanded T cells in peripheral blood. The table came from immunoSEQ multiplex PCR; TCRdb's copy has only in-frame clones and leaves some out. The sample gives approximately 94,000 clones, over 80% of which show up once; roughly 6% is in the top ten. Material for sequencing was blood. These TCRs come from a person aged 18 to 70 in good health.

The chain has TRBV7-2 and TRBJ1-5; maybe TRBD1 (6 bases). Germline V gene lookup returns CDR1 SGHTA and CDR2 FQGNSA. V gave up 6 bases and J gave up 4 bases, with 16 bases separating them. The CDR3 consists of 15 residues. This CDR3 reads CASRLAGGQNQPQHF. The DNA of the CDR3 is TGTGCCAGCAGACTAGCCGGGGGCCAGAATCAGCCCCAGCATTTT.

The V and J genes are TRBV4-1 and TRBJ2-7, with 8 positions matching TRBD2. The germline CDR1 and CDR2 sequences are MGHRA and YSYEKL. The CDR3 runs 16 residues. The J segment lost 0 bases and the V segment lost 4 bases, leaving 8 bases of the junction unmatched. The CDR3 DNA sequence: TGCGCCAGCAGCCCAACTAGCGGAAAAAGCTCCTACGAGCAGTACTTC. Encoded protein: CASSPTSGKSSYEQYF.

This chain uses TRBV11-3 with TRBJ1-1; D is undetermined. Per germline, CDR1 SGHNT and CDR2 YENEEA. V gave up 5 bases and J gave up 3 bases, with 10 bases separating them. The CDR3 extends over 13 amino acids. The CDR3: CASSLPSDTEAFF. CDR3 bases: TGTGCCAGCAGCCTCCCGTCGGACACTGAAGCTTTCTTT.

This rearrangement joins TRBV13 to TRBJ2-1; 9 positions agree with TRBD1. The CDR3 is made up of 15 amino acids. Losses at the gene ends were 5 bases for V and 4 bases for J; bases not matched to a gene: 6. In germline, CDR1 is PRHDT, CDR2 FYEKMQ (reference sequence). The chain's CDR3 is CASSPRGQGYNEQFF. The CDR3 DNA sequence: TGTGCCAGCAGCCCCAGGGGACAGGGTTACAATGAGCAGTTCTTC.

This chain connects TRBV7-9 to TRBJ2-5, with D possibly being TRBD2 (6 bases). The CDR3 is made up of 14 amino acids. V shed 3 bases and J shed 5 bases, with 13 bases lying between them. Germline V gene sequence: CDR1 SEHNR, CDR2 FQNEAQ (reference sequence). The CDR3 sequence: CASSFRSGRETQYF. The DNA for the CDR3 is TGTGCCAGCAGCTTTCGCTCAGGGAGGGAGACCCAGTACTTC.

This chain joins TRBV7-2 and TRBJ1-1; no clear D. V lost 1 base and J lost 0, with 6 bases in between. The CDR3 is 14 residues long. Germline V gene lookup returns CDR1 SGHTA and CDR2 FQGNSA. The CDR3 coding sequence is TGTGCCAGCAGCTTAGGAAGCATGAACACTGAAGCTTTCTTT. As protein: CASSLGSMNTEAFF.

The sample holds a few counts of this clone. The CDR3 DNA reads as TGTGCCAGTCATACCCGGACTGAAGCTTTCTTT. Amino acids: CASHTRTEAFF. The rearrangement links TRBV2 to TRBJ1-1; D is undetermined. This CDR3 comprises 11 residues. Germline-derived CDR1 and CDR2 are SNHLY and FYNNEI. V lost 9 bases and J lost 5, with 10 bases in between.

V and J are TRBV5-1 and TRBJ2-7, with D tentatively TRBD2 (6 bases). The CDR3 is 14 residues long. Per germline, CDR1 SGHRS and CDR2 YFSETQ. The V and J ends lost 5 bases and 4 bases respectively, with 16 bases between them. The CDR3 loop reads CASSWGSGEYEQYF. In DNA, the CDR3 is TGCGCCAGCAGTTGGGGTAGCGGAGAGTACGAGCAGTACTTC.

This chain joins TRBV5-1 and TRBJ2-2; D gene uncertain. Per the germline V gene, CDR1 is SGHRS and CDR2 is YFSETQ. Trimming took off 6 bases at V and 0 bases at J, with 9 bases between the two ends. The CDR3 runs 14 residues. Here the CDR3 reads CASTPKPNTGELFF. The CDR3 DNA sequence: TGCGCCAGCACCCCAAAACCGAACACCGGGGAGCTGTTTTTT.

This clone was seen just once. The chain joins TRBV10-2 to TRBJ1-3; D may be TRBD1 (6 bases). V was trimmed by 3 bases and J by 0 bases, leaving 9 bases between them. Germline lookup yields CDR1 WSHSY and CDR2 SAAADI. The CDR3 totals 15 residues. The chain's CDR3 is CASSEQGHSGNTIYF. CDR3 DNA: TGCGCCAGCAGTGAACAGGGACACTCTGGAAACACCATATATTTT.

V usage is TRBV7-9 and J usage is TRBJ2-5; D gene ambiguous. TRBJ2-7 explains the end of the DNA better; the J call may be wrong. The CDR3 sequence is 11 residues long. Germline lookup yields CDR1 SEHNR and CDR2 FQNEAQ (reference sequence). CDR3 sequence: CASSLSYEQYF. The CDR3 DNA reads TGTGCCAGCAGCTTAAGCTACGAGCAGTACTTC.

The gene calls are TRBV19 and TRBJ1-1; D call uncertain. V lost 5 bases and J lost 4, with 14 bases in between. This CDR3 is 14 amino acids long. CDR1 is LNHDA, CDR2 SQIVND, per germline (reference sequence). As DNA, the CDR3 is TGTGCCAGTAGTGCCGCCCTCAGGCGCACTGAAGCTTTCTTT. Amino acid sequence: CASSAALRRTEAFF.

This clone came up once. The genes are TRBV5-1 and TRBJ2-1; 9 bases are shared with TRBD2. CDR3 length equals 15 residues. The germline V gene has CDR1 SGHRS and CDR2 YFSETQ. V was clipped by 0 bases and J by 5 bases; unmatched bases: 3. DNA for the CDR3: TGCGCCAGCAGCTTGGGGCTAGCGGGGAACAATGAGCAGTTCTTC. Translation gives CASSLGLAGNNEQFF.